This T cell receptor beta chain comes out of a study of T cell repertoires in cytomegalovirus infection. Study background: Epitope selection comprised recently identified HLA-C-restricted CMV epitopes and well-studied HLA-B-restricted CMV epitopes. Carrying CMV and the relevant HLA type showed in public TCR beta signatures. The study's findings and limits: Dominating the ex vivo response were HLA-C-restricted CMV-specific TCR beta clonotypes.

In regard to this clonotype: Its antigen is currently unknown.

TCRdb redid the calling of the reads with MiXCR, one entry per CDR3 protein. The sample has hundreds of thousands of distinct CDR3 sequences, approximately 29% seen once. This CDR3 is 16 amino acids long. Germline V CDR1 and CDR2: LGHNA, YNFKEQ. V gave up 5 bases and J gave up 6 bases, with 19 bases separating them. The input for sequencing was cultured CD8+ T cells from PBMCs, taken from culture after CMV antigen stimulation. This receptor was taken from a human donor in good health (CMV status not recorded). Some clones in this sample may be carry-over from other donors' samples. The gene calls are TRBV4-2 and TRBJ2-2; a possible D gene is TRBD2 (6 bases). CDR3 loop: CASSKSRLEGPGELFF. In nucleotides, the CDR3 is TGTGCCAGCAGCAAGAGCAGATTGGAGGGCCCCGGGGAGCTGTTTTTT.